This TCR beta chain was sequenced for a study of control samples from healthy donors and cancer patients. The CDR3 has 14 amino acids. The V gene lost 3 bases and the J gene lost 4 bases, with 12 bases spanning the gap. CDR1 and CDR2 from the germline V gene are SGHTA and FQGNSA. Assay used: immunoSEQ multiplex PCR; TCRdb lists only in-frame clones, some missing. The repertoire holds 200,000 or so clones, with about 95% as singletons. Sequencing was performed on blood. This chain connects TRBV7-2 to TRBJ1-2, with no clear D. The receptor was derived from a man between 50 and 59 years old in good health. CDR3 amino acids: CASSFPRRSYGYTF. CDR3 sequence (DNA): TGTGCCAGCAGCTTTCCCAGGAGGAGCTATGGCTACACCTTC.